This T cell receptor (beta chain) came from a study of CD8 T cells in Susac syndrome. Study in general: Patients with Susac syndrome were therapy-naive, treated with corticosteroids, or treated with intravenous immunoglobulin alone when blood was collected.

Reverse transcription used roughly 0.45 to 1 ug RNA and random hexamers. MiXCR, applied by TCRdb to the immunoSEQ multiplex PCR reads, yields one record per CDR3 protein. The table has 100,000 to 150,000 distinct CDR3 sequences, approximately 96% seen once. This CDR3 has 13 residues. V lost 0 bases and J lost 7, with 4 bases in between. Germline loops: CDR1 LNHDA, CDR2 SQIVND (reference sequence). The study sequenced TCR beta in blood CD8+ and CD4+ T cells. Sequences were obtained from CD8+ T cells from PBMCs. The chain links TRBV19 to TRBJ1-6, with D hard to call. The receptor was derived from a human donor with Susac syndrome. The CDR3 loop reads CASSIDKNSPLHF. CDR3 sequence (DNA): TGTGCCAGTAGTATAGATAAGAATTCACCCCTCCACTTT. Full variable domain (missing parts from reference TRBV19 and TRBJ1-6): DGGITQSPKYLFRKEGQNVTLSCEQNLNHDAMYWYRQDPGQGLRLIYYSQIVNDFQKGDIAEGYSVSREKKESFPLTVTSAQKNPTAFYLCASSIDKNSPLHFGNGTRLTVT.